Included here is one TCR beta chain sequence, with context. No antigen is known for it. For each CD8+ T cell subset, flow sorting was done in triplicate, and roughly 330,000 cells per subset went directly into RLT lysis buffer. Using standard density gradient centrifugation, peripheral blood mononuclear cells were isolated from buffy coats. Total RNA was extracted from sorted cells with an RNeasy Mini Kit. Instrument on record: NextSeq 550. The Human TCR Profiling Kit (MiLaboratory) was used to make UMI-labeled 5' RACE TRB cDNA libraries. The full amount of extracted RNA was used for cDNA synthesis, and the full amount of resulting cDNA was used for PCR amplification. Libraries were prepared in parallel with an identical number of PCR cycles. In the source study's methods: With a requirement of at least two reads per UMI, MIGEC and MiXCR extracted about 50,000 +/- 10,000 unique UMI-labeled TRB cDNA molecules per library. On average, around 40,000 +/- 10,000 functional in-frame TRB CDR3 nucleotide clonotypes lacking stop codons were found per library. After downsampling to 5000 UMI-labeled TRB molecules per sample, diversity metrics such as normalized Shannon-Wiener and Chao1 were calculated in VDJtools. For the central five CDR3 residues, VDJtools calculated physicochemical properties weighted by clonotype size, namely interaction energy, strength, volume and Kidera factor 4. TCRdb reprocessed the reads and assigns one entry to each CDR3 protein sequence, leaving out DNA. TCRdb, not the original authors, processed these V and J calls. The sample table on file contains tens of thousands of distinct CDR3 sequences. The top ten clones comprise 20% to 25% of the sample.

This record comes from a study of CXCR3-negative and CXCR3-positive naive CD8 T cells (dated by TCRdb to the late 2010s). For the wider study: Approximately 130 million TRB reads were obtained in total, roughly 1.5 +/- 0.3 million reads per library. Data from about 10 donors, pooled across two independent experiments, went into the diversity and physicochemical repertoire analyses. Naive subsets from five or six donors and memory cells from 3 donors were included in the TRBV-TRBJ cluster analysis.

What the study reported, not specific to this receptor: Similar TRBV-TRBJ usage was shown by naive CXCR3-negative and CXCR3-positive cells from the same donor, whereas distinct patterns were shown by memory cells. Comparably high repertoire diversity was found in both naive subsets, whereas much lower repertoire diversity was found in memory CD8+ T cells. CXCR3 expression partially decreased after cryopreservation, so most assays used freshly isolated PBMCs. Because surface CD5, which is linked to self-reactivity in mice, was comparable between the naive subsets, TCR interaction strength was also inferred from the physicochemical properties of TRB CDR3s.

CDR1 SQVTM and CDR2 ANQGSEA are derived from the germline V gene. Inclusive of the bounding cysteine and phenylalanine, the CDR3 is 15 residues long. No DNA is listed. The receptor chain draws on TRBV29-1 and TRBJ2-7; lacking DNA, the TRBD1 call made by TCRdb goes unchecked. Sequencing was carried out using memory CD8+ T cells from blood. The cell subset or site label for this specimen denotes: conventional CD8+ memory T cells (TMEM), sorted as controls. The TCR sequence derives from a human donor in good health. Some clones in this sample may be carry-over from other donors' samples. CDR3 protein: CSVEVPGQTFYEQYF.